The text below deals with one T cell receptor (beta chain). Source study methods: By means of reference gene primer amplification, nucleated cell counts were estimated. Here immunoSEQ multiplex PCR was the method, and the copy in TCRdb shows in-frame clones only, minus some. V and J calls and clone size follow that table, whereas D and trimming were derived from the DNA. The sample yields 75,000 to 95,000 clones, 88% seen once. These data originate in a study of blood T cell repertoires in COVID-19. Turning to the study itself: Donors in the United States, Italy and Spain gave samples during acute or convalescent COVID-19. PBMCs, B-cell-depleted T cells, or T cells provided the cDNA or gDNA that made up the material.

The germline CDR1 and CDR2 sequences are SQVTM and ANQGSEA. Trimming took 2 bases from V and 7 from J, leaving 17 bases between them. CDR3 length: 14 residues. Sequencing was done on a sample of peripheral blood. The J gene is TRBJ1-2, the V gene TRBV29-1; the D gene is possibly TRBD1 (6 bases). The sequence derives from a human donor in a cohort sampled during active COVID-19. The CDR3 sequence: CSVEIGRGLPGYTF. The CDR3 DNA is TGCAGCGTTGAAATTGGCAGGGGCCTTCCTGGCTACACCTTC.